These 5 T cell receptor beta chains were sequenced from one sample in a study of neurological immune-mediated disorders. A single record per CDR3 protein comes from TCRdb applying MiXCR to the 5' RACE reads. The sample lists 75,000 to 95,000 distinct CDR3 sequences, more than 15% seen once, with 15% in the top ten. Specimen: PBMCs. The receptors were gathered from a woman aged 40 to 50 in good health.

V is TRBV6-2 or TRBV6-3 and J is TRBJ1-1, with unresolved D. Trimming removed 7 bases at V and 0 bases at J, with 21 bases between. This CDR3 region has 17 residues. From germline, CDR1 is MNHEY and CDR2 SVGEGT. Written as DNA, the CDR3 is TGTGCCAGCACCATAATCCGGACCTCCGGGTTGAACACTGAAGCTTTCTTT. Its translation: CASTIIRTSGLNTEAFF.

This clonotype occurred many times. CDR3 sequence: CSASWQDVIPYEQYF. CDR3 sequence (DNA): TGCAGTGCTAGCTGGCAGGACGTGATTCCCTACGAGCAGTACTTC. The chain combines TRBV20-1 with TRBJ2-7; D gene unclear. Germline-derived CDR1 and CDR2 are DFQATT and SNEGSKA (reference sequence). There are 15 residues in the CDR3. The V gene lost 3 bases and the J gene lost 2 bases, with 17 bases spanning the gap.

This clonotype was seen repeatedly, ten times or more. This sequence joins TRBV20-1 and TRBJ2-3; 7 bases are shared with TRBD1. The junction had 7 bases not matched to a gene; V was cut back by 5 bases and J by 5 bases. The germline V gene encodes CDR1 DFQATT and CDR2 SNEGSKA (reference sequence). This CDR3 is 13 amino acids long. The CDR3, as DNA: TGCAGTGCTCATCGACAGGGCGGAGATACGCAGTATTTT. Amino acid sequence: CSAHRQGGDTQYF.

This clonotype was recorded once. The CDR3 DNA follows: TGTGCCAGCAGCCAAGCAGTGACAGGGGGAACAGATACGCAGTATTTT. This gives the protein CASSQAVTGGTDTQYF. The rearrangement links TRBV7-8 to TRBJ2-3; 9 bases are a match to TRBD1. With 5 bases clipped from V and 3 bases from J, the junction kept 9 bases outside the gene matches. This CDR3 comprises 16 residues. Germline V gene data show CDR1 as SGHVS and CDR2 as FQNEAQ.

The chain couples TRBV5-5 to TRBJ2-2; D is possibly TRBD1 (5 bases). Deletions cut 6 bases from V and 0 bases from J, with 12 bases between. This CDR3 spans 15 amino acids. CDR1 and CDR2 from the germline V gene are SGHKS and YYEKEE (reference sequence). CDR3 amino acids: CASIPGFANTGELFF. DNA for the CDR3: TGTGCCAGCATCCCAGGGTTCGCGAACACCGGGGAGCTGTTTTTT.